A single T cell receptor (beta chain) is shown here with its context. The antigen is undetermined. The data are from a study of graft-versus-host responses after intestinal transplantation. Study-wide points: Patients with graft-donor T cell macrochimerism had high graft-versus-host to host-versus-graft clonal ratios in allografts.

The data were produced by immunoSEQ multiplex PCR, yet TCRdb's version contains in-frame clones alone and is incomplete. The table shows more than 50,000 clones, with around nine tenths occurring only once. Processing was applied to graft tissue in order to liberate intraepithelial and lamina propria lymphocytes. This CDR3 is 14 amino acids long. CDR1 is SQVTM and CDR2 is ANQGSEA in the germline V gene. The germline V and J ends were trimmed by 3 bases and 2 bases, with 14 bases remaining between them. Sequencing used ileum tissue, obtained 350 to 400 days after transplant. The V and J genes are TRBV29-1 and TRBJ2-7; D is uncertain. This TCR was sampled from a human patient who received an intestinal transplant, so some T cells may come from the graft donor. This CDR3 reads CSVEIPDQPYEQYF. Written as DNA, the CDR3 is TGCAGCGTTGAGATTCCGGACCAACCCTACGAGCAGTACTTC.